This T cell receptor (beta chain) was profiled in a study of glioma-infiltrating T cells (dated by TCRdb to the mid-2010s). In the study overall: Sequencing of TCR alpha- and beta-chain repertoires was performed on glioma tissue, on non-neoplastic brain tissue, and on matched peripheral blood mononuclear cells. Each tissue-infiltrating repertoire was compared with the same patient's peripheral blood repertoire to measure divergence between tissue and blood T-cell populations. Three low-grade glioma patients, about 8 primary glioblastoma patients and three non-glioma patients contributing non-neoplastic brain tissue were included in the paired cohort. What the work shows at the level of the full study, not this receptor alone: In non-neoplastic patients, VJ-independent divergence between tissue and blood fell below expectation, whereas in all gliomas, and especially in low-grade gliomas, the divergence rose above expectation. The group comparisons were based on small numbers of patients: three non-neoplastic, three low-grade glioma and roughly eight glioblastoma patients. Tissue and blood shared very few CDR3 sequences, a result attributed to high CDR3 diversity and limited sampling.

CDR1 and CDR2 (SEHNR, FQNEAQ) derive from the germline V gene (reference sequence). The CDR3 runs 15 amino acids, cysteine and phenylalanine included. The only DNA kept is the CDR3, 45 bases in frame from the first base. Compared with germline, V lacks 2 bases and J lacks 4 bases; bases without a gene match: 8. The iRepertoire nested amplicon-rescue multiplex PCR (arm-PCR) platform was used to amplify TCR alpha and beta CDR3 regions from RNA. The input for one-step reverse transcription and amplification was roughly 100-450 ng of either tissue mRNA or PBMC total RNA. Following bead purification, Illumina adapters were added through a secondary multiplex PCR, and the libraries were then gel-purified between 200 and 400 bp. Libraries carried internal 6-nucleotide barcodes used for demultiplexing. Sequencing of the libraries was done on an Illumina MiSeq using 2x220 or 2x250 nucleotide paired-end reads. Per the authors' processing: Paired reads were merged using FLASH 1.2.11 and were aligned to the GRCh37 human genome using BWA-MEM, after which TRA and TRB reads were extracted. An IMGT-derived reference of cassette sequences and CDR3 motifs, with pseudogenes included, was used for V and J assignment. Reads were translated in three frames, and productive CDR3s were defined by a C…FGXG motif without stop codons. Clonotypes were defined as unique combinations of V-J cassette pair and CDR3 amino acid sequence. Reads were filtered by Hamming distance, with the threshold set by the sequence error rate of each sample in mapped regions. TCRdb reran the public reads through fastp at Q25 and MiXCR, keeping productive beta chains. Each entry is one CDR3 protein sequence, shown with its most common DNA and genes. The V and J calls and clone size are TCRdb's, not the authors'. The table for this sample lists roughly 120,000 distinct CDR3 sequences; approximately 26% of them were counted only once. The top ten hold 35% of the sample.

This clonotype was seen many times. Its specific antigen is unknown. Base qualities are not provided; no much larger clone lies one nucleotide away. This sequence was found in a human donor with low-grade glioma or glioblastoma, undergoing nonglioma brain surgery, or in good health (not recorded which). The receptor chain draws on TRBV7-9 and TRBJ2-7; TRBD1 agrees with 7 junctional bases. Sequencing input: glioma tissue, nonneoplastic brain tissue, or PBMCs (not recorded which). The DNA is TGTGCCAGCAGCTTACGCCCCCGGGACAGTTACGAGCAGTACTTC. It specifies CASSLRPRDSYEQYF.